The rows below give T cell receptor beta chains drawn from one sample of a study of cytomegalovirus exposure and HLA in healthy donors. The method was immunoSEQ multiplex PCR; TCRdb's version includes in-frame clones alone and lacks a portion of them. Of 100,000 to 150,000 clones listed, 95% to 96% are singletons. Sequenced: PBMCs. Receptors were obtained from a man aged 18 to 30 in good health and CMV-seronegative. Each CDR3 is given with its conserved first and last residue. D genes are given only for firm matches. Size is omitted from some rows. Given values are once, few, many or a class for expanded clones.

CDR3 protein: CASSQVSISGTAAFF
CDR3 DNA: TGCGCCAGCAGCCAAGTTTCTATATCCGGGACTGCGGCTTTCTTT
V gene: TRBV4-1
J gene: TRBJ1-1
D gene: NA
clone size: NA

CDR3 protein: CASSVVGGADGGNTIYF
CDR3 DNA: TGTGCCAGCAGCGTAGTAGGGGGTGCGGACGGTGGAAACACCATATATTTT
V gene: TRBV9
J gene: TRBJ1-3
D gene: NA
clone size: once

CDR3 protein: CASSYSRILLVNEQFF
CDR3 DNA: TGTGCCAGCAGTTACTCGCGCATTTTGTTGGTCAATGAGCAGTTCTTC
V gene: TRBV6-5
J gene: TRBJ2-1
D gene: NA
clone size: NA

CDR3 protein: CASSLRLAVSSGANVLTF
CDR3 DNA: TGTGCCAGCAGCTTAAGACTAGCGGTTAGCTCTGGGGCCAACGTCCTGACTTTC
V gene: TRBV11-3
J gene: TRBJ2-6
D gene: TRBD2
clone size: NA

CDR3 protein: CASSLGLAGGELFF
CDR3 DNA: TGTGCCAGCAGCTTGGGACTAGCGGGAGGGGAGCTGTTTTTT
V gene: TRBV5-4
J gene: TRBJ2-2
D gene: TRBD2
clone size: NA

CDR3 protein: CASSSSGRAGETQYF
CDR3 DNA: TGTGCCAGCAGTTCTAGCGGGAGGGCCGGGGAGACCCAGTACTTC
V gene: TRBV4-2
J gene: TRBJ2-5
D gene: TRBD2
clone size: NA

CDR3 protein: CASSQPPSQVVTF
CDR3 DNA: TGTGCCAGCAGTCAGCCACCATCCCAGGTCGTCACCTTC
V gene: TRBV6-5
J gene: TRBJ1-2
D gene: NA
clone size: few

CDR3 protein: CASSYSRGGRAYEQYF
CDR3 DNA: TGTGCCAGCAGTTACTCGAGAGGGGGGAGGGCCTACGAGCAGTACTTC
V gene: TRBV6-5
J gene: TRBJ2-7
D gene: NA
clone size: NA

CDR3 protein: CAWNLHTTQAAGELFF
CDR3 DNA: TGTGCCTGGAATTTACACACTACACAGGCGGCCGGGGAGCTGTTTTTT
V gene: TRBV30
J gene: TRBJ2-2
D gene: NA
clone size: NA

CDR3 protein: CASGLERQAYAYEQYF
CDR3 DNA: TGTGCTAGTGGTTTGGAGCGACAGGCTTATGCCTACGAGCAGTACTTC
V gene: TRBV12-5
J gene: TRBJ2-7
D gene: NA
clone size: NA

CDR3 protein: CASRSQGNSNQPQHF
CDR3 DNA: TGTGCCAGCAGGTCCCAGGGAAATAGCAATCAGCCCCAGCATTTT
V gene: TRBV6-5
J gene: TRBJ1-5
D gene: NA
clone size: NA

CDR3 protein: CAIKTGENTEAFF
CDR3 DNA: TGTGCCATCAAAACAGGGGAGAACACTGAAGCTTTCTTT
V gene: TRBV10-3
J gene: TRBJ1-1
D gene: TRBD1
clone size: NA

CDR3 protein: CASSPPYNTDTQYF
CDR3 DNA: TGTGCCAGCTCCCCTCCTTATAACACAGATACGCAGTATTTT
V gene: TRBV9
J gene: TRBJ2-3
D gene: NA
clone size: NA

CDR3 protein: CASSYGGGSNSGEQYF
CDR3 DNA: TGTGCCAGCAGTTACGGTGGCGGGAGTAATTCAGGGGAGCAGTACTTC
V gene: TRBV6-5
J gene: TRBJ2-7
D gene: TRBD2
clone size: NA

CDR3 protein: CASSFRNEQFF
CDR3 DNA: TGTGCCAGCAGCTTCCGCAATGAGCAGTTCTTC
V gene: TRBV7-2
J gene: TRBJ2-1
D gene: NA
clone size: NA

CDR3 protein: CASSIDGDRERNEQFF
CDR3 DNA: TGTGCCAGTAGTATAGATGGGGACAGGGAGAGGAATGAGCAGTTCTTC
V gene: TRBV19
J gene: TRBJ2-1
D gene: TRBD1
clone size: NA

CDR3 protein: CASSRSGEEKLFF
CDR3 DNA: TGTGCCAGCAGTAGATCCGGTGAGGAAAAACTGTTTTTT
V gene: TRBV6-5
J gene: TRBJ1-4
D gene: NA
clone size: NA

CDR3 protein: CASSGSQLAEYEQYF
CDR3 DNA: TGTGCCAGCAGTGGGAGTCAGCTAGCGGAATACGAGCAGTACTTC
V gene: TRBV25-1
J gene: TRBJ2-7
D gene: TRBD2
clone size: NA

CDR3 protein: CASSLATSYVEQFF
CDR3 DNA: TGTGCCAGCAGCTTAGCGACTAGCTACGTTGAGCAGTTCTTC
V gene: TRBV7-3
J gene: TRBJ2-1
D gene: TRBD2
clone size: NA

CDR3 protein: CAGTGDGRLNTEAFF
CDR3 DNA: TGTGCCGGTACAGGGGACGGCCGCCTGAACACTGAAGCTTTCTTT
V gene: TRBV30
J gene: TRBJ1-1
D gene: TRBD1
clone size: NA

CDR3 protein: CASSLYGRGRPNYGYTF
CDR3 DNA: TGTGCCAGCAGTTTATATGGCAGGGGGCGACCTAACTATGGCTACACCTTC
V gene: TRBV27
J gene: TRBJ1-2
D gene: TRBD1
clone size: NA

CDR3 protein: CASSYRQFYEQYF
CDR3 DNA: TGTGCCAGCAGTTACCGACAGTTCTACGAGCAGTACTTC
V gene: TRBV6-5
J gene: TRBJ2-7
D gene: NA
clone size: NA

CDR3 protein: CASSVRGGGEKLFF
CDR3 DNA: TGTGCCAGCAGCGTACGGGGGGGAGGTGAAAAACTGTTTTTT
V gene: TRBV9
J gene: TRBJ1-4
D gene: NA
clone size: NA

CDR3 protein: CASSARHWDTEAFF
CDR3 DNA: TGTGCCAGCAGTGCCCGACATTGGGACACTGAAGCTTTCTTT
V gene: TRBV6-1
J gene: TRBJ1-1
D gene: NA
clone size: NA

CDR3 protein: CASSLRGNYNEQFF
CDR3 DNA: TGTGCCAGCAGTTTAAGGGGGAACTACAATGAGCAGTTCTTC
V gene: TRBV28
J gene: TRBJ2-1
D gene: NA
clone size: NA

CDR3 protein: CASSKGRDTQYF
CDR3 DNA: TGTGCCAGCAGCAAAGGTAGAGATACGCAGTATTTT
V gene: TRBV21-1
J gene: TRBJ2-3
D gene: NA
clone size: NA

CDR3 protein: CASSSGLAGVVGELFF
CDR3 DNA: TGTGCCAGCAGCTCGGGACTAGCGGGAGTTGTCGGGGAGCTGTTTTTT
V gene: TRBV7-2
J gene: TRBJ2-2
D gene: TRBD2
clone size: NA

CDR3 protein: CASSSTAYEQYF
CDR3 DNA: TGTGCCAGCAGTTCAACAGCCTACGAGCAGTACTTC
V gene: TRBV27
J gene: TRBJ2-7
D gene: NA
clone size: NA

CDR3 protein: CAISEPTSGINEQFF
CDR3 DNA: TGTGCCATCAGTGAGCCTACTAGCGGGATCAATGAGCAGTTCTTC
V gene: TRBV10-3
J gene: TRBJ2-1
D gene: TRBD2
clone size: NA

CDR3 protein: CASDGGHYGYTF
CDR3 DNA: TGTGCCAGCGACGGGGGGCACTATGGCTACACCTTC
V gene: TRBV9
J gene: TRBJ1-2
D gene: NA
clone size: NA

CDR3 protein: CASSGTSGWQYF
CDR3 DNA: TGCGCCAGCAGCGGTACTAGCGGATGGCAGTATTTT
V gene: TRBV5-1
J gene: TRBJ2-3
D gene: TRBD2
clone size: NA

CDR3 protein: CATGITRGNRQPQHF
CDR3 DNA: TGTGCCACCGGGATCACTAGAGGGAACAGACAGCCCCAGCATTTT
V gene: TRBV15
J gene: TRBJ1-5
D gene: NA
clone size: NA

CDR3 protein: CASSIDRGGTGANVLTF
CDR3 DNA: TGTGCCAGTAGTATAGATCGGGGGGGCACTGGGGCCAACGTCCTGACTTTC
V gene: TRBV19
J gene: TRBJ2-6
D gene: TRBD2
clone size: NA

CDR3 protein: CASSIVLAGLSSYNEQFF
CDR3 DNA: TGTGCCAGTAGTATAGTACTAGCGGGCTTAAGCTCCTACAATGAGCAGTTCTTC
V gene: TRBV19
J gene: TRBJ2-1
D gene: TRBD2
clone size: NA

CDR3 protein: CASRLGGGVETQYF
CDR3 DNA: TGTGCCAGCCGTCTGGGGGGGGGAGTTGAGACCCAGTACTTC
V gene: TRBV27
J gene: TRBJ2-5
D gene: TRBD2
clone size: NA

CDR3 protein: CAISETAGQGGQETQYF
CDR3 DNA: TGTGCCATCAGTGAGACGGCGGGACAGGGTGGCCAAGAGACCCAGTACTTC
V gene: TRBV10-3
J gene: TRBJ2-5
D gene: TRBD1
clone size: NA

CDR3 protein: CASSLDTEAFF
CDR3 DNA: TGTGCCAGCAGTCTCGACACTGAAGCTTTCTTT
V gene: TRBV6-6
J gene: TRBJ1-1
D gene: NA
clone size: NA

CDR3 protein: CASSLRWASGGRTDTQYF
CDR3 DNA: TGTGCCAGCAGTTTGCGCTGGGCTAGCGGGGGTCGCACAGATACGCAGTATTTT
V gene: TRBV28
J gene: TRBJ2-3
D gene: TRBD2
clone size: NA

CDR3 protein: CASSQRSGSYNEQFF
CDR3 DNA: TGTGCCAGCAGCCAGCGCAGCGGCTCCTACAATGAGCAGTTCTTC
V gene: TRBV14
J gene: TRBJ2-1
D gene: NA
clone size: NA

CDR3 protein: CASSPDGRDTDTQYF
CDR3 DNA: TGTGCCAGCTCCCCCGACGGGAGGGACACAGATACGCAGTATTTT
V gene: TRBV18
J gene: TRBJ2-3
D gene: TRBD2
clone size: NA

CDR3 protein: CASSGDRGPDQPQHF
CDR3 DNA: TGTGCCAGCAGCGGGGACAGGGGGCCGGATCAGCCCCAGCATTTT
V gene: TRBV7-9
J gene: TRBJ1-5
D gene: TRBD1
clone size: NA

CDR3 protein: CATSRTSGNEQFF
CDR3 DNA: TGTGCCACCAGCAGGACTAGCGGAAATGAGCAGTTCTTC
V gene: TRBV15
J gene: TRBJ2-1
D gene: TRBD2
clone size: NA

CDR3 protein: CASSTSTGGNQPQHF
CDR3 DNA: TGTGCCAGCAGCACATCAACAGGAGGCAATCAGCCCCAGCATTTT
V gene: TRBV28
J gene: TRBJ1-5
D gene: NA
clone size: once

CDR3 protein: CASGLAGGIGDEQFF
CDR3 DNA: TGTGCCAGTGGACTAGCGGGAGGGATCGGCGATGAGCAGTTCTTC
V gene: TRBV27
J gene: TRBJ2-1
D gene: TRBD2
clone size: NA